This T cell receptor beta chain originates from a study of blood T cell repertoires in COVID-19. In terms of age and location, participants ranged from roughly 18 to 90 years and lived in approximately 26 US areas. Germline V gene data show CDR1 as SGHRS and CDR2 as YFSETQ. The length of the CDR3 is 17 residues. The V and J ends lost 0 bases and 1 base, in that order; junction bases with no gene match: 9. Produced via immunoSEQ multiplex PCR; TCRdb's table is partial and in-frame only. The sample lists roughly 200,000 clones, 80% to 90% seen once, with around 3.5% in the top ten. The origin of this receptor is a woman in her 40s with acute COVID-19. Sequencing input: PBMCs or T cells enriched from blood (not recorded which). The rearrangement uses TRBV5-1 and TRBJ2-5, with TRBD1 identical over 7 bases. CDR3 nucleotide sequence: TGCGCCAGCAGCTTGGTGGGAGAGGGGACAGTCCAAGAGACCCAGTACTTC. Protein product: CASSLVGEGTVQETQYF.